Reported below is one TCR beta chain. These data are taken from a study of radiotherapy plus CTLA-4 blockade in lung cancer. Whole-study context: Disease control was achieved by 31% of patients, and objective responses by about 19%.

Sequencing was performed with immunoSEQ multiplex PCR; in TCRdb, only in-frame clones are kept and a portion is missing. The table shows about 88,000 clones, with roughly 78% occurring only once. The sample consisted of peripheral blood, taken from a patient treated with radiotherapy plus ipilimumab. The clonotype comes from a human donor with non-small cell lung cancer that progressed on radiotherapy plus ipilimumab.

In nucleotides, the CDR3 is TGTGCCAGCAGCTTATCCGGGGGCAAAAACATTCAGTACTTC. The encoded protein is CASSLSGGKNIQYF. This chain joins TRBV7-2 and TRBJ2-4; D possibly corresponds to TRBD2 (6 bases). This CDR3 has 14 residues. The germline V gene encodes CDR1 SGHTA and CDR2 FQGNSA. Trimming cost V 2 bases and J 3 bases, with 8 bases left between them.